These 24 T cell receptor beta chains originate from one sample sequenced in a study of T-cell reconstitution after alpha-beta-depleted transplantation in children. During its preparation, the TCRbeta library received unique molecular identifiers. Each CDR3 protein is one row after TCRdb ran MiXCR on the PCR reads. The table shows about 640,000 distinct CDR3 sequences, with roughly 17% occurring only once. The sequencing here drew on PBMCs from the stem cell graft donor, taken from the stem cell graft. These receptors came from a human donor who donated a stem cell graft to a child with acute myeloid leukemia.

This clonotype was counted ten times or more. This chain joins TRBV6-5 and TRBJ2-5; D is perhaps TRBD2 (5 bases). Germline CDR1 MNHEY, CDR2 SVGAGI. This CDR3 has 15 residues. The V and J ends lost 2 bases and 1 base respectively, with 11 bases between them. This CDR3 reads CASSYGGRIQETQYF. Here the CDR3 DNA reads TGTGCCAGCAGTTACGGAGGCAGGATCCAAGAGACCCAGTACTTC.

The chain combines TRBV6-5 with TRBJ1-2; 9 positions agree with TRBD1. The trim removed 2 bases at V and 3 bases at J, leaving 10 bases unmatched. This CDR3 is built from 17 residues. Germline assignment: CDR1 MNHEY and CDR2 SVGAGI. CDR3 DNA: TGTGCCAGCAGTTACGTCACAGGGGGCTTAGTGGACTATGGCTACACCTTC. Encoded protein: CASSYVTGGLVDYGYTF.

The gene calls are TRBV20-1 and TRBJ1-4; the match to TRBD1 covers 9 bases. Germline CDR1 is DFQATT and CDR2 is SNEGSKA (reference sequence). V gave up 5 bases and J gave up 13 bases; unmatched junction bases: 11. This CDR3 has 13 residues. The CDR3 coding sequence is TGCAGTGCTCGGGACAGGGCCGGATTGATACTGTTTTTT. Protein: CSARDRAGLILFF.

CDR3 region: CASRPGAEDSPLHF. The DNA for the CDR3 is TGTGCCAGCAGACCGGGGGCTGAGGATTCACCCCTCCACTTT. The chain is built from TRBV27 and TRBJ1-6; TRBD1 might be the D (6 bases). Per the germline V gene, CDR1 is MNHEY and CDR2 is SMNVEV (reference sequence). With 6 bases removed from V and 8 bases from J, the gap between germline ends came to 14 bases. The CDR3 covers 14 residues.

The rearrangement joins TRBV13 to TRBJ2-7, with D maybe TRBD1 (7 bases). The CDR3 is made up of 15 amino acids. The V and J ends lost 4 bases and 2 bases respectively, with 15 bases between them. Germline loops: CDR1 PRHDT, CDR2 FYEKMQ (reference sequence). CDR3 amino acids: CASSSRDSGAYEQYV. CDR3 in DNA: TGTGCCAGCAGCTCGCGGGACAGCGGAGCCTACGAGCAGTACGTC.

Ten or more counts support this clonotype. CDR3 sequence (DNA): TGCAGCGCCATGACAGGGAGGAGCGGCTACACCTTC. As protein: CSAMTGRSGYTF. The chain carries TRBV29-1 and TRBJ1-2; 7 bases align to TRBD1. J gave up 8 bases and V 7 bases, and 10 bases lay outside the gene matches. The CDR3 runs 12 residues. Germline lookup yields CDR1 SQVTM and CDR2 ANQGSEA.

This clonotype was seen a few times. Lacking the conserved final phenylalanine or tryptophan, this CDR3 likely reflects a read error. The limits of the CDR3 on the DNA are not certain, so only TCRdb's listed CDR3 is given. The chain joins TRBV7-2 to TRBJ2-1; TRBD1 is the table's D call and was not checked against the DNA. The CDR3 is 9 residues long, ends included. The germline V gene has CDR1 SGHTA and CDR2 FQGNSA. The CDR3 region is CASSLKGGG.

This clonotype was seen a few times. The chain uses TRBV7-2 and TRBJ1-2; D not certain. V was trimmed by 0 bases and J by 7 bases, leaving 12 bases between them. The V gene's germline CDR1 is SGHTA and CDR2 FQGNSA. The CDR3 extends over 14 amino acids. CDR3 sequence (DNA): TGTGCCAGCAGCTTAGCCAGGAGGAACGGTGGCTACACCTTC. This codes for CASSLARRNGGYTF. The complete variable domain, with remaining parts taken from reference TRBV7-2 and TRBJ1-2, reads GAGVSQSPSNKVTEKGKDVELRCDPISGHTALYWYRQSLGQGLEFLIYFQGNSAPDKSGLPSDRFSAERTGGSVSTLTIQRTQQEDSAVYLCASSLARRNGGYTFGSGTRLTVV.

This clonotype has at least ten counts. This chain uses TRBV20-1 with TRBJ2-1; the match to TRBD2 covers 10 bases. Germline values: CDR1 DFQATT, CDR2 SNEGSKA (reference sequence). Trimming cost V 7 bases and J 2 bases; bases outside gene matches: 8. This CDR3 spans 15 amino acids. The CDR3 region is CSELLSGGTYNEQFF. CDR3 in DNA: TGCAGTGAATTGCTTAGCGGGGGGACCTACAATGAGCAGTTCTTC.

This clonotype has only one observation. This chain links TRBV3-1 with TRBJ1-5; D ambiguous. Trimming cost V 8 bases and J 3 bases, with 11 bases left between them. This CDR3 has 13 residues. Germline V gene lookup returns CDR1 LGHDT and CDR2 YNNKEL (reference sequence). CDR3 sequence reads: CASCYDYNQPQHF. As DNA, the CDR3 is TGTGCCAGCTGCTACGACTACAATCAGCCCCAGCATTTT.

This clonotype was seen repeatedly, ten times or more. The J gene is TRBJ1-2, the V gene TRBV20-1; D is uncertain. Trimming cost V 5 bases and J 3 bases, with 16 bases left between them. The CDR3 covers 14 residues. The germline V gene encodes CDR1 DFQATT and CDR2 SNEGSKA (reference sequence). The CDR3 loop reads CSAAPPGVYYGYTF. CDR3 DNA: TGCAGTGCTGCCCCCCCTGGGGTTTACTATGGCTACACCTTC.

On this clonotype itself: A read error may be the cause here, since a much bigger clone is one base away. The rearrangement joins TRBV12-3 or TRBV12-4 to TRBJ1-1; D might be TRBD1 (5 bases). The CDR3 loop spans 12 amino acids. The CDR3 reads CASTLTATVAFF. DNA of the CDR3: TGTGCCAGCACCTTGACAGCCACTGTAGCTTTCTTT.

This clonotype was seen more than once but under ten times. This sequence joins TRBV20-1 and TRBJ1-3, with 10 bases that match TRBD1. After removal of 0 bases from V and 3 bases from J, the junction contained 5 bases not matched to a gene. Germline V gene lookup returns CDR1 DFQATT and CDR2 SNEGSKA (reference sequence). The CDR3 is 16 residues long. CDR3 in amino acids: CSAREPTGGGGNTIYF. In nucleotides, the CDR3 is TGCAGTGCTAGAGAACCGACAGGGGGCGGTGGAAACACCATATATTTT.

This clonotype has a count of ten or more. This chain joins TRBV20-1 and TRBJ1-4; tentative D call: TRBD1 (5 bases). Germline values: CDR1 DFQATT, CDR2 SNEGSKA (reference sequence). The V gene lost 2 bases and the J gene lost 1 base, with 11 bases spanning the gap. The CDR3 is 15 residues long. This CDR3 reads CSARSGGKTNEKLFF. DNA for the CDR3: TGCAGTGCTAGATCGGGGGGGAAAACTAATGAAAAACTGTTTTTT.

The rearrangement joins TRBV6-2 or TRBV6-3 to TRBJ2-1; 7 nucleotides align to TRBD1. Germline V gene sequence: CDR1 MNHEY, CDR2 SVGEGT. The J segment lost 5 bases and the V segment lost 5 bases, leaving 6 bases of the junction unmatched. This CDR3 has 14 residues. DNA of the CDR3: TGTGCCAGCAGTCCGACAGGGCCCCACAATGAGCAGTTCTTC. The encoded protein is CASSPTGPHNEQFF.

With regard to this clonotype: It may be a read error: a sequence one base away is much more abundant. In DNA, the CDR3 is TGTGCCAGCAGCCTCTCGGGGGGGCAAGTCTCCTACGACCAGTACGTC. It yields the protein CASSLSGGQVSYDQYV. The V gene is TRBV7-2, the J gene TRBJ2-7; 8 bases agree with TRBD2. The CDR3 runs to 16 residues. Germline lookup yields CDR1 SGHTA and CDR2 FQGNSA.

There are many counts of this clonotype. The CDR3 loop reads CSARVSGGPSRLEKLFF. Written as DNA, the CDR3 is TGCAGTGCTAGAGTATCCGGAGGACCTTCGCGTTTGGAAAAACTGTTTTTT. V is TRBV20-1 and J is TRBJ1-4; no clear D. Trimming cost V 1 base and J 8 bases, with 23 bases left between them. The germline V gene encodes CDR1 DFQATT and CDR2 SNEGSKA (reference sequence). CDR3 length equals 17 residues.

This clonotype was seen at least ten times. The V call is TRBV20-1, the J call TRBJ1-1, with a tentative D call TRBD1 (6 bases). Trimming shortened V by 3 bases and J by 11 bases, and 13 bases separated the two germline ends. Germline CDR1 DFQATT, CDR2 SNEGSKA (reference sequence). The CDR3 runs 11 residues. The CDR3 nucleotides are TGCAGTGCTAGTGAGGGGGGAGGTGCTTTCTTT. The encoded protein is CSASEGGGAFF.

In this sample, this clonotype turned up a few times. The chain employs TRBV7-9 and TRBJ1-2; no definite D call. CDR1 and CDR2 (germline): SEHNR, FQNEAQ (reference sequence). V was shortened by 3 bases and J by 10 bases, with 18 bases between the two germline ends. The CDR3 length is 14 residues. CDR3 region: CASSFRGNSLDYTF. Here the CDR3 DNA reads TGTGCCAGCAGCTTTCGCGGGAATTCTCTGGACTACACCTTC.

This clonotype showed up many times. The chain uses TRBV20-1 and TRBJ2-1; D is perhaps TRBD1 (5 bases). Trimming pared 1 base from V and 4 bases from J, leaving 14 bases between. CDR3 length: 15 amino acids. Germline values: CDR1 DFQATT, CDR2 SNEGSKA (reference sequence). The CDR3 DNA reads TGCAGTGCTAGAGGGTTCGACAGAATATACAATGAGCAGTTCTTC. Its translation: CSARGFDRIYNEQFF.

This clonotype was recorded at least ten times. The chain links TRBV20-1 to TRBJ1-1; D remains unclear. Trimming pared 5 bases from V and 5 bases from J, leaving 15 bases between. The CDR3 is made up of 13 amino acids. CDR1 is DFQATT, CDR2 SNEGSKA, per germline (reference sequence). The CDR3 here is CSALGGGETEAFF. CDR3 nucleotides: TGCAGTGCTCTCGGAGGTGGTGAGACTGAAGCTTTCTTT.

This clonotype was observed at least ten times. The J gene is TRBJ2-7, the V gene TRBV28; the match to TRBD1 covers 7 bases. With 5 bases clipped from V and 3 bases from J, the junction kept 7 bases outside the gene matches. Germline loops: CDR1 MDHEN, CDR2 SYDVKM. This CDR3 region has 14 residues. The CDR3 nucleotides are TGTGCCAGCAGTGTCCCGGGACAGAGCTACGAGCAGTACGTC. It translates to CASSVPGQSYEQYV.

Many counts were recorded for this clonotype. The chain recombines TRBV5-4 with TRBJ2-7, with TRBD2 matching over 7 bases. V dropped 1 base and J dropped 0; count of bases not matched to a gene: 16. The CDR3 has 19 amino acids. Germline V CDR1 and CDR2: SGHNT, YYREEE (reference sequence). For the CDR3, the DNA is TGTGCCAGCAGCTTGTTGTGGACTAGGGAAAATGGCCGCTCCTACGAGCAGTACTTC. Translation gives CASSLLWTRENGRSYEQYF.

V and J are TRBV27 and TRBJ2-1, with TRBD1 identical over 7 bases. The V gene's germline CDR1 is MNHEY and CDR2 SMNVEV (reference sequence). The ends lost 5 bases at V and 5 bases at J; junction bases unmatched: 6. This CDR3 is 14 amino acids long. The CDR3: CASSRFGQDNEQFF. The DNA of the CDR3 is TGTGCCAGCAGTCGTTTCGGACAGGACAATGAGCAGTTCTTC.